Given below is one T cell receptor (beta chain) in context. In this sample, this clonotype turned up a few times. What antigen it recognizes has not been identified. The record has no base qualities; no much larger clone is one base away. This entry comes from a study of CD8 T cells in ankylosing spondylitis (dated by TCRdb to 2016 to 2017). For context, the study as a whole: The study set out to find disease-linked TCR variants by profiling T cell receptor beta repertoires in ankylosing spondylitis patients and healthy donors. The whole study cohort included about a hundred healthy donors and 20 to 25 ankylosing spondylitis patients. Peripheral blood was sampled, and synovial fluid was also collected from ankylosing spondylitis patients.

Trimming takes 5 bases off V and 7 bases off J; junction bases not matched to a gene: 8. Counted from cysteine to phenylalanine, this CDR3 has 14 amino acids. Only the CDR3 DNA stays, 42 bases, in frame from base 1. What the work shows at the level of the full study, not this receptor alone: Some TCR beta motif variants had previously been reported in synovial fluid and blood of reactive arthritis patients, which suggested common disease-initiation mechanisms. According to the report, matched synovial fluid samples from ankylosing spondylitis patients were significantly enriched for the disease-linked clones. A TCR beta motif made up of several highly homologous amino acid variants appeared to be characteristic of blood from ankylosing spondylitis patients. In peripheral blood, the disease-linked clones were found at relatively low frequencies and had a CD8+ phenotype.

Sequencing relied on an Illumina HiSeq 2500. Quantitative 5'-RACE with molecular barcodes was the method used to prepare the TCR beta libraries. As for the original processing: To identify disease-linked TCR variants, a new computational method was used, one built on a probabilistic model of VDJ rearrangement. TCRdb applied fastp at Q25 and MiXCR to the public reads, then kept only in-frame beta chains. For every CDR3 protein sequence, its rows merge into one entry that carries the most common genes and DNA. TCRdb, not the authors, supplied the V and J calls. This sample is represented by approximately 300,000 distinct CDR3 sequences; over 15% of them were singletons. Roughly 8.3% of the sample is taken by the ten largest.

The rearrangement combines TRBV12-3 or TRBV12-4 with TRBJ1-5; a stretch of 7 junction bases matches TRBD1. Source material: blood, either unsorted or a sorted T cell fraction (not recorded which). The clonotype originates from a male donor with ankylosing spondylitis or in good health (not recorded which). The DNA sequence is as follows: TGTGCCAGCAGTATTTACGGGACAGCACAGCCCCAGCATTTT. Its translation is CASSIYGTAQPQHF.